One sample yielded the 16 T cell receptor beta chains listed below, sequenced in a study of response to subunit inactivated influenza vaccine. TCRdb ran MiXCR on the RT-PCR reads and lists one entry per CDR3 protein. This table holds about 650,000 distinct CDR3 sequences, around 13% found once. Sequences were derived from PBMCs from blood, sampled around two weeks before vaccination. These receptors all stem from a man in his forties or fifties who received an inactivated influenza vaccine.

This clonotype was counted only a few times. This rearrangement joins TRBV30 to TRBJ1-6; tentatively, D is TRBD1 (5 bases). The V gene lost 7 bases and the J gene lost 10 bases, with 20 bases spanning the gap. The CDR3 consists of 14 residues. The V gene's germline CDR1 is GTSNPN and CDR2 SVGIG (reference sequence). The CDR3, as DNA: TGTGCCTTTCACCGGGACGGCCGGCAGTCACCCCTCCACTTT. Its translation is CAFHRDGRQSPLHF.

This clonotype appeared a few times. The chain is built from TRBV6-5 and TRBJ2-3, with 14 nucleotides matching TRBD2. Germline CDR1 reads MNHEY; CDR2 reads SVGAGI. The V segment lost 0 bases and the J segment 3 bases; nucleotides outside the gene matches: 8. The CDR3 runs to 19 residues. For the CDR3, the DNA is TGTGCCAGCAGTTACTCGACTAGCGGGAGGGCTGTGGGGACAGATACGCAGTATTTT. Its translation: CASSYSTSGRAVGTDTQYF.

This clonotype was counted at least ten times. This chain uses TRBV12-3 or TRBV12-4 with TRBJ1-1, with D tentatively TRBD1 (5 bases). CDR3 length equals 15 residues. Trimming left V 2 bases short and J 1 base short, with 11 bases between. CDR3 nucleotides: TGTGCCAGCAGTTTACAGGGTGGGGGGAACACTGAAGCTTTCTTT. Residues: CASSLQGGGNTEAFF.

V is TRBV2 and J is TRBJ2-1; no clear D. The CDR3 sequence is 14 residues long. Trimming pared 2 bases from V and 3 bases from J, leaving 8 bases between. Per germline, CDR1 SNHLY and CDR2 FYNNEI. The CDR3, as DNA: TGTGCCAGCAGTGAATCTGGCGTCTACAATGAGCAGTTCTTC. Encoded protein: CASSESGVYNEQFF.

This sequence joins TRBV6-5 and TRBJ2-2; 7 bases are a match to TRBD1. The CDR3 spans 15 residues. V lost 2 bases and J lost 5; bases outside the gene matches: 5. The germline V gene encodes CDR1 MNHEY and CDR2 SVGAGI. The CDR3 protein is CASSYETGRTGELFF. CDR3 nucleotides: TGTGCCAGCAGTTACGAGACAGGGCGTACCGGGGAGCTGTTTTTT.

This clonotype showed up just a few times. The CDR3 loop is CASSRYTGDEQYF. CDR3 nucleotide sequence: TGTGCCAGCTCACGGTATACAGGGGATGAGCAGTACTTC. This chain joins TRBV18 and TRBJ2-7, with 7 bases fitting TRBD1. This CDR3 comprises 13 residues. The ends lost 4 bases at V and 7 bases at J; junction bases unmatched: 7. Germline-derived CDR1 and CDR2 are KGHSH and LQKENI.

The chain uses TRBV28 and TRBJ2-7; 7 nucleotides line up with TRBD2. From germline, CDR1 is MDHEN and CDR2 SYDVKM. CDR3 length: 14 residues. V lost 5 bases to trimming and J lost 5 bases; unmatched junction nucleotides: 9. This CDR3 is CASSGRSGADEQYF. In DNA, the CDR3 is TGTGCCAGCAGTGGTCGGAGCGGGGCGGACGAGCAGTACTTC.

In its sample, this clonotype was seen many times. The chain has TRBV18 and TRBJ1-2, with 8 bases lining up with TRBD1. CDR3 length: 13 residues. Germline CDR1 KGHSH, CDR2 LQKENI. J gave up 6 bases and V 3 bases, and 3 bases lay outside the gene matches. The CDR3 reads CASSPDRDHGYTF. The CDR3, as DNA: TGTGCCAGCTCACCGGACAGGGACCATGGCTACACCTTC.

The V and J genes are TRBV20-1 and TRBJ2-1, with TRBD1 identical over 9 bases. CDR3 length: 14 residues. Germline CDR1 is DFQATT and CDR2 is SNEGSKA (reference sequence). V lost 5 bases, J lost 6 bases, and 8 bases stayed unmatched. This chain's CDR3 is CSAGGGQGVNEQFF. In DNA, the CDR3 is TGCAGTGCTGGTGGGGGACAGGGTGTCAATGAGCAGTTCTTC.

This clonotype was detected many times. The chain recombines TRBV12-3 or TRBV12-4 with TRBJ1-1; D is unclear. This CDR3 region has 14 residues. V lost 5 bases to trimming and J lost 0 bases, with 10 bases between them. As DNA, the CDR3 is TGTGCCAGCAGTGTACGGAAAATGAACACTGAAGCTTTCTTT. This encodes CASSVRKMNTEAFF.

This clonotype was picked up a small number of times. V is TRBV19 and J is TRBJ2-1; 8 bases fit TRBD2. Germline V gives CDR1 LNHDA, CDR2 SQIVND (reference sequence). CDR3 size: 17 residues. With 5 bases clipped from V and 0 bases from J, the junction kept 9 bases outside the gene matches. The DNA of the CDR3 is TGTGCCAGTAGTCCCCCCAGCGGGAGTACCTCCTACAATGAGCAGTTCTTC. This gives the protein CASSPPSGSTSYNEQFF.

V gene TRBV5-1 combines with J gene TRBJ2-2; no reliable D call. The germline V and J ends were trimmed by 3 bases and 9 bases, with 9 bases remaining between them. The CDR3 is 12 residues long. Germline V gives CDR1 SGHRS, CDR2 YFSETQ. The CDR3 loop reads CASSSRTRELFF. The CDR3 DNA reads as TGCGCCAGCAGCTCCCGAACAAGGGAGCTGTTTTTT. Filled out from reference TRBV5-1 and TRBJ2-2, the complete variable domain reads KAGVTQTPRYLIKTRGQQVTLSCSPISGHRSVSWYQQTPGQGLQFLFEYFSETQRNKGNFPGRFSGRQFSNSRSEMNVSTLELGDSALYLCASSSRTRELFFGEGSRLTVL.

This clonotype was seen a handful of times. The DNA for the CDR3 is TGTGCCAGCAGTTACTCACCCAGGGGAAACCAGCCCCAGCATTTT. Protein sequence: CASSYSPRGNQPQHF. V is TRBV6-2 or TRBV6-3 and J is TRBJ1-5, with D tentatively TRBD1 (6 bases). CDR1 is MNHEY and CDR2 is SVGEGT in the germline V gene. V lost 0 bases, J lost 7 bases, and 13 bases lay in between. The CDR3 has 15 amino acids.

The chain has TRBV2 and TRBJ2-6; 7 positions match TRBD1. CDR1 and CDR2 from the germline V gene are SNHLY and FYNNEI. The CDR3 has 18 residues. V shed 3 bases and J 2 bases; nucleotides not matched to a gene: 10. CDR3 nucleotide sequence: TGTGCCAGCAGTGATCGGGGCAGGGGGAACGCTGGGGCCAACGTCCTGACTTTC. Its translation is CASSDRGRGNAGANVLTF. The whole variable domain, remainder taken from reference TRBV2 and TRBJ2-6, is EPEVTQTPSHQVTQMGQEVILRCVPISNHLYFYWYRQILGQKVEFLVSFYNNEISEKSEIFDDQFSVERPDGSNFTLKIRSTKLEDSAMYFCASSDRGRGNAGANVLTFGAGSRLTVL.

The rearrangement uses TRBV10-3 and TRBJ2-3; D is perhaps TRBD2 (6 bases). Trimming pared 2 bases from V and 5 bases from J, leaving 8 bases between. The CDR3 spans 13 residues. Per germline, CDR1 ENHRY and CDR2 SYGVKD. The CDR3: CAISEMGGDTQYF. The CDR3 nucleotides read TGTGCCATCAGTGAGATGGGGGGAGATACGCAGTATTTT.

At least ten counts were recorded for this clonotype. The chain links TRBV12-3 or TRBV12-4 to TRBJ2-1; D may be TRBD1 (6 bases). CDR3 length: 15 amino acids. With 4 bases removed from V and 4 bases from J, the gap between germline ends came to 14 bases. CDR3 DNA: TGTGCCAGCAGTTCCACCGGGACAAATTACAATGAGCAGTTCTTC. Its protein product is CASSSTGTNYNEQFF.